The entry below describes one TCR beta chain. The antigen this receptor binds is unknown. Qualities for individual bases were not recorded, and no much larger clone is one base off. The germline V gene (reference sequence) gives CDR1 as SGHNT and CDR2 as YYREEE. Inclusive of the bounding cysteine and phenylalanine, the CDR3 is 14 residues long. Left in the record is the CDR3 DNA by itself, 42 bases read in frame from the first base. Unmatched junction bases come to 5, with V trimmed by 5 bases and J by 2 bases. The data were taken from a study of blood T cell repertoires in COVID-19 (dated by TCRdb to about 2020). Looking at the study overall: Samples from collaborators originated in the United States, Italy and Spain and spanned both the acute and convalescent phases of COVID-19. The material from the prospective study consisted of cDNA or gDNA derived from T cells, B-cell-depleted T cells, or PBMCs. Subjects who had been exposed to COVID-19, were actively infected with it, or had recovered from it provided the deeply sampled blood TCRbeta repertoires that made up the dataset. A freely available public database, intended as a resource for researchers studying the immune response to SARS-CoV-2, is where the repertoires were released. The samples were drawn from the first 160 participants of the ongoing ImmuneRACE study and from 950 to 1,500 subjects provided by 6 global collaborators. A de-identified subject ID, COVID-19 status, age in years and sex were almost always included in the sample metadata. Where available, HLA class I and class II types were taken from metadata supplied by the sample provider and were not determined by assay-based typing.

The immunoSEQ Assay, a bias-controlled multiplex PCR, was used to amplify TCRbeta CDR3 regions from genomic DNA. Concerning the study's data processing: The number of nucleated cells in each sample was estimated by amplification of reference gene primers within the assay. To quantify the absolute abundance of each unique TCRbeta CDR3 rearrangement, sequence reads were collapsed and filtered. For each sample, productive Simpson clonality was calculated as the square root of Simpson's diversity index over productive rearrangements. In TCRdb, the immuneACCESS table is reduced to in-frame sequences with V and J assigned. These tables do not hold every clone; where another copy was compared, an unresolved V gene accounts for under half, and the others remain unexplained. The V and J calls and clone size are taken from that table; D and trimming were inferred from the DNA. The sample profile shows around 150,000 clones; approximately 88% of them were found once. The ten largest clones take up about 10% of the sample.

Findings and caveats that apply to the study as a whole: The amount of clinical and demographic metadata varied by source and participant and was provided uncurated.

Collaborating institutions collected whole blood in K2EDTA tubes following their own protocols. Collaborator samples were shipped for TCRbeta analysis as frozen whole blood, isolated PBMCs, or DNA extracted from either sample type. The chain employs TRBV5-4 and TRBJ1-2, with 8 bases matching TRBD1. This TCR was recovered from a woman of 80 years or more with active or convalescent COVID-19. Specimen: peripheral blood. The encoded CDR3 is CASRVGQGNYGYTF. The bases read TGTGCCAGCAGGGTCGGACAGGGAAACTATGGCTACACCTTC.